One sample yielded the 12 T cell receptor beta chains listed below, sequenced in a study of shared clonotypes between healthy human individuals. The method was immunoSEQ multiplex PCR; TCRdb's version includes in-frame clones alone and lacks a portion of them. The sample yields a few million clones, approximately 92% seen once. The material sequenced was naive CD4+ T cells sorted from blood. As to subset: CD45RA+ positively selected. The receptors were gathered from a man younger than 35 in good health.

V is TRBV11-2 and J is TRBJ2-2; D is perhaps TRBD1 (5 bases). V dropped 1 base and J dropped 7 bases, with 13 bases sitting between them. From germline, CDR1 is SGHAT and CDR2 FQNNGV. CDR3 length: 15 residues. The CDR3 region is CASSLGAGSGGELFF. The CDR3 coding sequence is TGTGCCAGCAGCTTAGGGGCAGGGTCTGGCGGGGAGCTGTTTTTT.

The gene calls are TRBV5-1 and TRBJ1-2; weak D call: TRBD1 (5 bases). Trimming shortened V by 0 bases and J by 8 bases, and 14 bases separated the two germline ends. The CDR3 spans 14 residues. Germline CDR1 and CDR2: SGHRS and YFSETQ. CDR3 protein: CASSLDGGARGYTF. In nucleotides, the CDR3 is TGCGCCAGCAGCTTGGATGGAGGGGCGAGGGGCTACACCTTC.

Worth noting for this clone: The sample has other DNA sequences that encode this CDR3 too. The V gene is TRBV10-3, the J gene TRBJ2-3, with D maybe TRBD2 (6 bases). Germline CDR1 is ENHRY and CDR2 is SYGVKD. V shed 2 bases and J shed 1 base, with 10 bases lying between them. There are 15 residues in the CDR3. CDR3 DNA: TGTGCCATCAGTGAGAGGGGAGGCGGCACAGATACGCAGTATTTT. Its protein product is CAISERGGGTDTQYF.

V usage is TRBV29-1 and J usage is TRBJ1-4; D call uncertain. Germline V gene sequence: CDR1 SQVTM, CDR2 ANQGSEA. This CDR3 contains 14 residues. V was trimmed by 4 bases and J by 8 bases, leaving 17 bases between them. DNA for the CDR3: TGCAGCGTTGCATGGCAGTCCCCGGGGGAAAAACTGTTTTTT. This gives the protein CSVAWQSPGEKLFF.

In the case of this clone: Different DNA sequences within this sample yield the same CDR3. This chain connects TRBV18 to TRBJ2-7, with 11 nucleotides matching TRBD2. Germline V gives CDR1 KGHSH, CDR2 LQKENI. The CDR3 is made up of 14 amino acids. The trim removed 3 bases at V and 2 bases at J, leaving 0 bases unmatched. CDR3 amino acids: CASSPSGRAYEQYF. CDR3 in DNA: TGTGCCAGCTCACCTAGCGGGAGGGCCTACGAGCAGTACTTC.

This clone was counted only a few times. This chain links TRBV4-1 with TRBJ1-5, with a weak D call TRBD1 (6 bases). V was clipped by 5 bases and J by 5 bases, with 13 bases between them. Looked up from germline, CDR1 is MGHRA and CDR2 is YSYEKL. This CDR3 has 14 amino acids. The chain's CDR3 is CASSEQGTHQPQHF. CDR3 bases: TGCGCCAGCAGCGAACAGGGTACCCATCAGCCCCAGCATTTT.

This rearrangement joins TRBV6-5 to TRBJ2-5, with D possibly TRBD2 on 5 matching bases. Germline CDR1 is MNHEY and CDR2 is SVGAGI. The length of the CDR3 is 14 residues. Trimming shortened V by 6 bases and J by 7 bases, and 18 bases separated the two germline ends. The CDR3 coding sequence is TGTGCCAGCAGACGGGGTGGAAGTTCGGGGACCCAGTACTTC. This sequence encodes CASRRGGSSGTQYF.

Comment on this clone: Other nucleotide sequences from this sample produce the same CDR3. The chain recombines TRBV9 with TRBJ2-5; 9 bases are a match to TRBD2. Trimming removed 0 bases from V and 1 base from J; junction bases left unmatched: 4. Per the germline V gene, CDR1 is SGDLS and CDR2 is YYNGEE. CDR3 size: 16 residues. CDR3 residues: CASSVGSRGGQETQYF. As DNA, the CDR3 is TGTGCCAGCAGCGTAGGGTCGCGGGGGGGCCAAGAGACCCAGTACTTC.

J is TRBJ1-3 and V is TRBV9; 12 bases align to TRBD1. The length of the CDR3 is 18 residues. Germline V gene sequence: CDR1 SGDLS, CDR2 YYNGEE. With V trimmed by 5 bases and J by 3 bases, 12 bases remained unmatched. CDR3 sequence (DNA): TGTGCCAGCAGTGCCACCGGGACAGGGGGCCCGTTTGGAAACACCATATATTTT. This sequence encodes CASSATGTGGPFGNTIYF.

The DNA of the CDR3 is TGTGCCAGCAGTGAAGCGGGGGGCCATTCCACAGATACGCAGTATTTT. Translating gives CASSEAGGHSTDTQYF. The J gene is TRBJ2-3, the V gene TRBV6-1, with D possibly being TRBD1 or TRBD2 (6 bases each). V lost 0 bases and J 2 bases, leaving 12 bases between the germline ends. The germline V gene encodes CDR1 MNHNS and CDR2 SASEGT. This CDR3 has 16 amino acids.

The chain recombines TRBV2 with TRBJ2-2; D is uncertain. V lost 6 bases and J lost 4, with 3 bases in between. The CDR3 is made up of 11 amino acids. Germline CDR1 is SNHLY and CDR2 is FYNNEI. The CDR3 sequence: CASSFTGELFF. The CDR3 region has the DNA TGTGCCAGCAGCTTCACCGGGGAGCTGTTTTTT.

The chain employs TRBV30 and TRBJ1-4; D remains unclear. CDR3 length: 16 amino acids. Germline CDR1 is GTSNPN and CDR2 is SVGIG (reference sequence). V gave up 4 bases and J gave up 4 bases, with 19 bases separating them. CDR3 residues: CAWNPNRYDRNEKLFF. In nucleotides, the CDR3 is TGTGCCTGGAATCCCAATCGGTACGACCGTAATGAAAAACTGTTTTTT.